The present T cell receptor (beta chain) was sequenced within a study of lymphopenia after photon versus proton radiotherapy. Sequenced by immunoSEQ multiplex PCR; TCRdb stores in-frame clones only, minus some. The table includes around 30,000 clones, about 88% detected once. Deletions cut 1 base from V and 7 bases from J, with 14 bases between. This CDR3 contains 14 residues. The V gene's germline CDR1 is MGHRA and CDR2 YSYEKL. The source material was peripheral blood, sampled from a patient treated with proton-based radiotherapy. The genes are TRBV4-1 and TRBJ2-7; TRBD1 might be the D (7 bases). The TCR comes from a woman in her 70s with pancreatic cancer. Some clones in this sample may be carry-over from other donors' samples. The CDR3 here is CASSQAGGMREQYF. CDR3 coding DNA: TGCGCCAGCAGCCAAGCAGGGGGGATGCGGGAGCAGTACTTC.